This TCR beta chain was recorded in a study of control samples from healthy donors and cancer patients. The CDR3 has 16 amino acids. V lost 1 base, J lost 2 bases, and 12 bases lay in between. In germline, CDR1 is MGHRA, CDR2 YSYEKL. Sequenced by immunoSEQ multiplex PCR; TCRdb stores in-frame clones only, minus some. The sample contains fewer than 200,000 clones, nearly 90% of which appear only once. This TCR was recovered from a woman aged 45-65 years in good health. Sequenced material: blood. The rearrangement uses TRBV4-1 and TRBJ2-1, with D possibly called TRBD1 or TRBD2 (6 bases each). The CDR3 reads CASSQGGAGTYNEQFF. The CDR3 nucleotides read TGCGCCAGCAGCCAAGGGGGGGCCGGGACCTACAATGAGCAGTTCTTC.